The 10 T cell receptor beta chains listed next were all sequenced from one sample in a study of radiotherapy plus CTLA-4 blockade in lung cancer. The repertoire was sequenced with immunoSEQ multiplex PCR; TCRdb's copy has only in-frame clones and lacks some. The data show 35,000 to 55,000 clones, more than 70% seen once. Sample: peripheral blood, taken from a patient treated with radiotherapy plus ipilimumab. The receptors come from a human donor with non-small cell lung cancer whose response to radiotherapy plus ipilimumab could not be evaluated.

This clone occurred once. The CDR3, as DNA: TGTGCCTGGAACTCGGGAACAGGGACTGAAGCTTTCTTT. This sequence encodes CAWNSGTGTEAFF. The chain combines TRBV30 with TRBJ1-1; a possible D gene is TRBD1 (6 bases). The V gene lost 4 bases and the J gene lost 5 bases, with 14 bases spanning the gap. Germline V gives CDR1 GTSNPN, CDR2 SVGIG (reference sequence). CDR3 length equals 13 residues.

The CDR3 is CASSQAGTRKETQYF. The CDR3 DNA reads TGCGCCAGCAGCCAAGCCGGGACTAGAAAAGAGACCCAGTACTTC. This chain links TRBV4-1 with TRBJ2-5, with 8 bases lining up with TRBD2. The CDR3 covers 15 residues. Germline V gene data show CDR1 as MGHRA and CDR2 as YSYEKL. Trimming cost V 1 base and J 3 bases; bases outside gene matches: 4.

V usage is TRBV5-1 and J usage is TRBJ1-4; no definite D call. V was pared by 1 base and J by 2 bases, with 12 bases between. Germline V lookup: CDR1 SGHRS, CDR2 YFSETQ. The CDR3 contains 16 residues. CDR3 nucleotides: TGCGCCAGCAGCTTGACAGCCGCCTCCACTAATGAAAAACTGTTTTTT. The encoded protein is CASSLTAASTNEKLFF.

V is TRBV14 and J is TRBJ2-5; 14 bases are shared with TRBD2. V lost 4 bases, J lost 2 bases, and 6 bases stayed unmatched. Germline V gives CDR1 SGHDN, CDR2 FVKESK. This CDR3 is 17 amino acids long. The CDR3 protein is CASSPYGTSGSQETQYF. The CDR3, as DNA: TGTGCCAGCAGCCCTTACGGGACTAGCGGGAGTCAAGAGACCCAGTACTTC.

The chain is built from TRBV25-1 and TRBJ2-2; D may be TRBD1 (7 bases). Germline V lookup: CDR1 MGHDK, CDR2 SYGVNS. This CDR3 region has 14 residues. V gave up 8 bases and J gave up 1 base, with 11 bases separating them. The CDR3 region is CASGGTVNTGELFF. In DNA, the CDR3 is TGTGCCAGCGGAGGGACAGTGAACACCGGGGAGCTGTTTTTT.

V usage is TRBV6-4 and J usage is TRBJ2-3; 13 nucleotides match TRBD2. Germline V CDR1 and CDR2: MRHNA, SNTAGT. The CDR3 has 16 residues. The V and J ends lost 8 bases and 4 bases, in that order; junction bases with no gene match: 9. In nucleotides, the CDR3 is TGTGCCAGCTCCTGGACTAGCGGGAGTACCCCAGATACGCAGTATTTT. Encoded protein: CASSWTSGSTPDTQYF.

This clone occurred once. The V and J genes are TRBV5-1 and TRBJ2-7; 10 bases fit TRBD1. The CDR3 length is 13 residues. The germline V gene encodes CDR1 SGHRS and CDR2 YFSETQ. Germline trimming cut 7 bases from V and 3 bases from J; bases unmatched to any gene: 4. The CDR3 DNA follows: TGCGCCAGCCGGACAGGGGGAGGCTACGAGCAGTACTTC. It codes for CASRTGGGYEQYF.

The V call is TRBV7-9, the J call TRBJ1-1; 8 bases line up with TRBD1. The germline V gene has CDR1 SEHNR and CDR2 FQNEAQ (reference sequence). The CDR3 has 14 residues. With V trimmed by 1 base and J by 5 bases, 3 bases remained unmatched. CDR3 bases: TGTGCCAGCAGCTTAGGCAGGGGGCTAACTGAAGCTTTCTTT. Amino acid sequence: CASSLGRGLTEAFF. The full variable domain, rest sourced from reference TRBV7-9 and TRBJ1-1, is DTGVSQNPRHKITKRGQNVTFRCDPISEHNRLYWYRQTLGQGPEFLTYFQNEAQLEKSRLLSDRFSAERPKGSFSTLEIQRTEQGDSAMYLCASSLGRGLTEAFFGQGTRLTVV.

The table lists this clone with a few counts. The chain joins TRBV5-1 to TRBJ1-4; the match to TRBD1 covers 10 bases. The CDR3 extends over 15 amino acids. J lost 8 bases, V lost 4 bases, and 8 bases had no gene match. Germline CDR1 and CDR2: SGHRS and YFSETQ. The CDR3 bases are TGCGCCAGCAGCGCCTCCGGGACAGGGGTCGAAAAACTGTTTTTT. Translation gives CASSASGTGVEKLFF.

This chain connects TRBV27 to TRBJ2-1; tentative D call: TRBD2 (5 bases). Germline CDR1 reads MNHEY; CDR2 reads SMNVEV (reference sequence). Trimming pared 5 bases from V and 7 bases from J, leaving 18 bases between. The CDR3 length is 15 residues. This CDR3 reads CASSLNRLGGNEQFF. CDR3 coding DNA: TGTGCCAGCAGTCTCAACCGCCTGGGCGGGAATGAGCAGTTCTTC.